The clone carrying this TCR beta chain was recorded at least ten times. During its preparation, the TCRbeta library received unique molecular identifiers. TCRdb re-derived calls from the PCR reads in MiXCR, one entry per CDR3 protein. The sample records 260,000 or so distinct CDR3 sequences, 9.5% to 15% being singletons. These data are taken from a study of T-cell reconstitution after alpha-beta-depleted transplantation in children. The CDR3 loop spans 13 amino acids. CDR1 is SNHLY, CDR2 FYNNEI, per germline. V dropped 5 bases and J dropped 7 bases, with 15 bases sitting between them. Specimen: PBMCs from the stem cell graft donor, collected from the stem cell graft. The TCR sequence derives from a human donor who donated a stem cell graft to a child with acute lymphoblastic leukemia. V gene TRBV2 combines with J gene TRBJ2-7; D possibly corresponds to TRBD1 (6 bases). CDR3 nucleotide sequence: TGTGCCAGCAGTCTACAGGGAGTTCGGGAGCAGTACTTC. This sequence encodes CASSLQGVREQYF.